This passage covers 23 T cell receptor beta chains from one sample sequenced in a study of Tregs in tolerant kidney transplant recipients. Recipients received nonmyeloablative bone marrow transplants from related graft donors, with transient mixed chimerism. Here immunoSEQ multiplex PCR was the method, and the copy in TCRdb shows in-frame clones only, minus some. The data contain around 64,000 clones, 87% of them seen just once; the ten biggest clones take up approximately 3.9%. Sequenced material: CD4+ T cells from blood (PBMCs), taken 6 months after the transplant. Receptors were obtained from a human patient who received a combined kidney and bone marrow transplant. Some T cells may arise from the graft donor.

CDR3 region: CASSLALASGYQETQYF. The CDR3 DNA is TGTGCCAGCAGCTTAGCGCTGGCTAGCGGGTACCAAGAGACCCAGTACTTC. The J gene is TRBJ2-5, the V gene TRBV7-2, with TRBD2 matching over 8 bases. This CDR3 spans 17 amino acids. Trimming took 0 bases from V and 0 from J; bases not matched to a gene: 6. CDR1 is SGHTA, CDR2 FQGNSA, per germline.

The CDR3 DNA reads TGTGCCAGCAGCGTAGCGGGAAGCACAGATACGCAGTATTTT. Translation gives CASSVAGSTDTQYF. This chain uses TRBV9 with TRBJ2-3; D possibly corresponds to TRBD2 (5 bases). This CDR3 region has 14 residues. Germline loops: CDR1 SGDLS, CDR2 YYNGEE. Trimming removed 0 bases at V and 0 bases at J, with 5 bases between.

This clone turned up a few times. The chain links TRBV4-1 to TRBJ1-5, with D hard to call. Germline CDR1 reads MGHRA; CDR2 reads YSYEKL. CDR3 size: 17 residues. V lost 0 bases to trimming and J lost 3 bases, with 15 bases between them. CDR3 sequence: CASSQDLAGWNNQPQHF. CDR3 coding DNA: TGCGCCAGCAGCCAAGACCTGGCAGGATGGAACAATCAGCCCCAGCATTTT.

This rearrangement joins TRBV18 to TRBJ2-1; TRBD2 aligns across 8 bases. This CDR3 contains 17 residues. Losses at the gene ends were 3 bases for V and 6 bases for J; bases not matched to a gene: 13. Per germline, CDR1 KGHSH and CDR2 LQKENI. CDR3 residues: CASSPISGTSFSNEQFF. For the CDR3, the DNA is TGTGCCAGCTCACCGATTTCCGGGACTAGTTTTTCCAATGAGCAGTTCTTC.

The gene calls are TRBV5-4 and TRBJ2-2; D is unclear. Germline V gives CDR1 SGHNT, CDR2 YYREEE (reference sequence). This CDR3 region has 15 residues. V lost 0 bases to trimming and J lost 6 bases, with 12 bases between them. The CDR3 coding sequence is TGTGCCAGCAGCTTGGCGCTAGGAGTTGCCGGGGAGCTGTTTTTT. This translates into CASSLALGVAGELFF.

The V call is TRBV21-1, the J call TRBJ1-1. TRBV21-1 is a pseudogene locus. The CDR3 is 16 residues long. The CDR3 region has the DNA TGTGCCAGCAGCAGCCCGCCGGGTAAGTTGGCCACTGAAGCTTTCTTT. Protein: CASSSPPGKLATEAFF.

Relative to its sample, this clone is medium-sized. The DNA of the CDR3 is TGTGCCAGCAGCTTAGACGGGTATAGGTCAGAGACCCAGTACTTC. Its translation: CASSLDGYRSETQYF. The V call is TRBV7-2, the J call TRBJ2-5, with no clear D. V lost 1 base and J 4 bases, leaving 13 bases between the germline ends. CDR1 and CDR2 (germline): SGHTA, FQGNSA. The CDR3 consists of 15 residues. Combining the CDR3 with reference TRBV7-2 and TRBJ2-5 gives the whole variable domain GAGVSQSPSNKVTEKGKDVELRCDPISGHTALYWYRQSLGQGLEFLIYFQGNSAPDKSGLPSDRFSAERTGGSVSTLTIQRTQQEDSAVYLCASSLDGYRSETQYFGPGTRLLVL.

The chain carries TRBV30 and TRBJ1-2, with a possible D match to TRBD1 (6 bases). V lost 6 bases, J lost 4 bases, and 9 bases lay in between. The CDR3 is 11 amino acids. Germline V gives CDR1 GTSNPN, CDR2 SVGIG (reference sequence). The CDR3 is CACNRVYGYTF. The CDR3 DNA sequence: TGTGCCTGTAACAGGGTCTATGGCTACACCTTC.

This chain connects TRBV30 to TRBJ2-7; D is perhaps TRBD2 (5 bases). Trimming pared 2 bases from V and 3 bases from J, leaving 11 bases between. The germline V gene encodes CDR1 GTSNPN and CDR2 SVGIG (reference sequence). The CDR3 is made up of 13 amino acids. The CDR3 sequence is CAWSIRGYYEQYF. In DNA form, the CDR3 reads TGTGCCTGGAGTATCCGGGGATACTACGAGCAGTACTTC.

The table lists this clone with a count of one. CDR3 sequence reads: CASSLAPGGNTIYF. The CDR3, as DNA: TGCGCCAGCAGCTTGGCTCCGGGAGGAAACACCATATATTTT. This chain links TRBV5-1 with TRBJ1-3; no reliable D call. This CDR3 spans 14 amino acids. The V end was cut by 0 bases, the J end by 4 bases, with 8 bases between. Germline loops: CDR1 SGHRS, CDR2 YFSETQ.

This clone was detected only once. The V call is TRBV7-9, the J call TRBJ1-5; D not certain. This CDR3 region has 16 residues. Germline assignment: CDR1 SEHNR and CDR2 FQNEAQ (reference sequence). V lost 1 base to trimming and J lost 0 bases, with 10 bases between them. CDR3 DNA: TGTGCCAGCAGCTTAGTCACCGGTTATAGCAATCAGCCCCAGCATTTT. Amino acids: CASSLVTGYSNQPQHF.

This clone appeared a few times. This chain links TRBV27 with TRBJ1-2; unclear D gene. The CDR3 has 13 amino acids. Between the trimmed V and J ends, which lost 9 bases and 7 bases, there was a span of 18 bases. CDR1 MNHEY and CDR2 SMNVEV come from the germline V gene (reference sequence). DNA for the CDR3: TGTGCCAGAAGGAGTGGCGGAGGGAGTGGCTACACCTTC. Its protein product is CARRSGGGSGYTF.

The chain uses TRBV7-3 and TRBJ1-1; 7 nucleotides agree with TRBD1. The germline CDR1 and CDR2 sequences are SGHTA and FQGTGA. The CDR3 is 17 residues long. The V gene end was trimmed by 1 base and the J gene end by 0 bases; junction bases not matched to a gene: 8. CDR3 loop: CASSLRPVQGLNTEAFF. The CDR3 DNA reads TGTGCCAGCAGCTTAAGGCCCGTACAGGGGTTGAACACTGAAGCTTTCTTT.

This sequence joins TRBV19 and TRBJ1-4; possible D gene TRBD1, 5 bases. This CDR3 contains 15 residues. V lost 3 bases to trimming and J lost 4 bases, with 12 bases between them. Germline CDR1 reads LNHDA; CDR2 reads SQIVND (reference sequence). The CDR3 coding sequence is TGTGCCAGTAGTATCCCCACAGGAGATAATGAAAAACTGTTTTTT. It specifies CASSIPTGDNEKLFF.

V and J are TRBV11-2 and TRBJ2-7; 10 positions agree with TRBD1. After removal of 5 bases from V and 0 bases from J, the junction contained 16 bases not matched to a gene. This CDR3 contains 19 residues. Per the germline V gene, CDR1 is SGHAT and CDR2 is FQNNGV. Written as DNA, the CDR3 is TGTGCCAGCAGCCTCAGTGGTGGCCTCGGGACAGGGGACTCCTACGAGCAGTACTTC. Its protein is CASSLSGGLGTGDSYEQYF.

The genes are TRBV30 and TRBJ2-5, with 8 positions matching TRBD2. Looked up from germline, CDR1 is GTSNPN and CDR2 is SVGIG (reference sequence). V shed 7 bases, J shed 4 bases, and the junction held 11 bases outside the gene matches. The CDR3 is 14 amino acids. Written as DNA, the CDR3 is TGTGCCTTGGAGAAAGCGGGAGCACTAGAGACCCAGTACTTC. Its translation: CALEKAGALETQYF. Complete variable domain (other parts from reference TRBV30 and TRBJ2-5): SQTIHQWPATLVQPVGSPLSLECTVEGTSNPNLYWYRQAAGRGLQLLFYSVGIGQISSEVPQNLSASRPQDRQFILSSKKLLLSDSGFYLCALEKAGALETQYFGPGTRLLVL.

V gene TRBV5-1 combines with J gene TRBJ2-3; D remains unclear. This CDR3 comprises 13 residues. Germline CDR1 reads SGHRS; CDR2 reads YFSETQ. The V gene lost 4 bases and the J gene lost 4 bases, with 10 bases spanning the gap. CDR3 bases: TGCGCCAGCAGCCCGGAGATCCCAGATACGCAGTATTTT. This encodes CASSPEIPDTQYF. The full variable domain, in which reference TRBV5-1 and TRBJ2-3 provide the parts outside the CDR3, is KAGVTQTPRYLIKTRGQQVTLSCSPISGHRSVSWYQQTPGQGLQFLFEYFSETQRNKGNFPGRFSGRQFSNSRSEMNVSTLELGDSALYLCASSPEIPDTQYFGPGTRLTVL.

The CDR3 DNA is TGTGCCACCAGCTCCCTACGGGTTGATACGCAGTATTTT. Amino acid sequence: CATSSLRVDTQYF. The genes are TRBV15 and TRBJ2-3; D gene uncertain. The CDR3 is 13 residues long. Germline V gives CDR1 LNHNV, CDR2 YYDKDF (reference sequence). V was cut by 5 bases and J by 6 bases, with 12 bases left in between.

CDR3 bases: TGTGCCGCGCGGGGGTTTTCGAGAGCTTTCTTT. The encoded protein is CAARGFSRAFF. The chain couples TRBV15 to TRBJ1-1; tentative D call: TRBD1 (5 bases). V dropped 11 bases and J dropped 10 bases, with 17 bases sitting between them. Germline CDR1 reads LNHNV; CDR2 reads YYDKDF (reference sequence). CDR3 length equals 11 residues. Based on the CDR3 plus reference TRBV15 and TRBJ1-1, the full variable domain is DAMVIQNPRYQVTQFGKPVTLSCSQTLNHNVMYWYQQKSSQAPKLLFHYYDKDFNNEADTPDNFQSRRPNTSFCFLDIRSPGLGDTAMYLCAARGFSRAFFGQGTRLTVV.

The gene calls are TRBV6-1 and TRBJ2-5, with D maybe TRBD2 (6 bases). Germline loops: CDR1 MNHNS, CDR2 SASEGT. CDR3 size: 14 residues. Trimming took 0 bases from V and 7 from J, leaving 12 bases between them. This CDR3 reads CASSEAGGIGTQYF. The CDR3 DNA reads TGTGCCAGCAGTGAAGCGGGCGGGATTGGGACCCAGTACTTC.

This CDR3 reads CASRPGQETPYGYTF. The CDR3 DNA follows: TGTGCCAGCAGACCGGGACAGGAGACTCCTTATGGCTACACCTTC. The genes are TRBV27 and TRBJ1-2; 8 nucleotides agree with TRBD1. The trim removed 6 bases at V and 5 bases at J, leaving 11 bases unmatched. This CDR3 is 15 amino acids long. Germline V gene lookup returns CDR1 MNHEY and CDR2 SMNVEV (reference sequence).

In this sample, this clone turned up a few times. This rearrangement joins TRBV4-1 to TRBJ1-1; TRBD1 matches at 8 bases. Germline V gene sequence: CDR1 MGHRA, CDR2 YSYEKL. The V gene end was trimmed by 4 bases and the J gene end by 3 bases; junction bases not matched to a gene: 4. This CDR3 contains 14 residues. The CDR3 is CASSRQGMDTEAFF. Written as DNA, the CDR3 is TGCGCCAGCAGCCGACAGGGGATGGACACTGAAGCTTTCTTT.

This chain joins TRBV7-9 and TRBJ2-7; D possibly corresponds to TRBD1 (6 bases). In germline, CDR1 is SEHNR, CDR2 FQNEAQ (reference sequence). V lost 1 base, J lost 6 bases, and 10 bases lay in between. This CDR3 has 13 amino acids. CDR3 in DNA: TGTGCCAGCAGCTTAGGGCAGGGGCGCGAGCAGTACTTC. Its protein product is CASSLGQGREQYF.